These T cell receptor beta chains were read from a single sample in a study of blood T cells in healthy people across ages. TCRdb analysed the 5' RACE reads with MiXCR anew, one entry per CDR3 protein. The data hold 980,000 or so distinct CDR3 sequences, with roughly 43% observed a single time. Material: blood. The receptors come from a man under 40 in good health. Each CDR3 is given with its conserved first and last residue. D genes are given only for firm matches. The listing skips clone size in some rows; elsewhere it reads once, few, many or a size class.

NA | TRBJ2-7 | 15 | TRBV11-3 | TRBD1 | TGTGCCAGCAGCCCAGCAACGGGACAGCCCTACGAGCAGTACTTC | CASSPATGQPYEQYF
NA | TRBJ1-1 | 17 | TRBV25-1 | NA | TGTGCCAGCAGTCTCGGGTTCACCGGGCAACTGAACACTGAAGCTTTCTTT | CASSLGFTGQLNTEAFF
NA | TRBJ1-1 | 13 | TRBV3-1 | NA | TGTGCCAGCAGCCATTGGGGAACCACTGAAGCTTTCTTT | CASSHWGTTEAFF
NA | TRBJ2-3 | 16 | TRBV11-3 | TRBD2 | TGTGCCAGCAGCTCCAGACTAGCGGGGGGGCTGGATACGCAGTATTTT | CASSSRLAGGLDTQYF
NA | TRBJ1-1 | 14 | TRBV5-5 | TRBD1 | TGTGCCAGCAGCTTCACCCAGGGGGCTACTGAAGCTTTCTTT | CASSFTQGATEAFF
NA | TRBJ2-7 | 15 | TRBV9 | TRBD2 | TGTGCCAGCAGCGCCGGGGGGGGAGTCTCCTACGAGCAGTACTTC | CASSAGGGVSYEQYF
NA | TRBJ1-1 | 14 | TRBV12-3/TRBV12-4 | NA | TGTGCCAGCAGGGCCGGGAGCCTTAACACTGAAGCTTTCTTT | CASRAGSLNTEAFF
few | TRBJ2-1 | 12 | TRBV7-9 | NA | TGTGCCAGCAGCAGCCTCAGGGACGAGCAGTTCTTC | CASSSLRDEQFF
NA | TRBJ2-1 | 12 | TRBV7-9 | NA | TGTGCCAGCAGCCCTCTGAGTAATGAGCAGTTCTTC | CASSPLSNEQFF
NA | TRBJ1-2 | 12 | TRBV27 | NA | TGTGCCAGCAGTGAGGGACGATGGGGCTACACCTTC | CASSEGRWGYTF
NA | TRBJ1-2 | 14 | TRBV28 | NA | TGTGCCAGTGAATTGGGGGGCAGCCACTATGGCTACACCTTC | CASELGGSHYGYTF
few | TRBJ1-6 | 15 | TRBV2 | NA | TGTGCCAGCAGTCTAGAATTCGGACCCACGTCACCCCTCCACTTT | CASSLEFGPTSPLHF
NA | TRBJ1-2 | 15 | TRBV7-2 | NA | TGTGCCAGCAGCTCCTCTCCCTCGGGGGGCGATGGCTACACCTTC | CASSSSPSGGDGYTF
NA | TRBJ2-1 | 15 | TRBV6-5 | NA | TGTGCCAGCAGTTACCAAAGACTCACAAACAATGAGCAGTTCTTC | CASSYQRLTNNEQFF
few | TRBJ1-2 | 13 | TRBV10-3 | TRBD1 | TGTGCCATCAGCCCGGGACAGGGTTACGGCTACACCTTC | CAISPGQGYGYTF
NA | TRBJ2-5 | 14 | TRBV24-1 | NA | TGTGCCACCAGTGGCCCGGGACAAAGAGAGACCCAGTACTTC | CATSGPGQRETQYF
NA | TRBJ2-7 | 14 | TRBV4-1 | NA | TGCGCCAGCAGCCCTGCGATCCAAGTCTACGAGCAGTACTTC | CASSPAIQVYEQYF
once | TRBJ2-6 | 16 | TRBV5-5 | NA | TGTGCCAGCAGCTTGGCCCCTGCGAGGGAGGCCAACGTCCTGACTTTC | CASSLAPAREANVLTF
NA | TRBJ2-5 | 13 | TRBV12-3/TRBV12-4 | NA | TGTGCCAGCAGTGCCGGGACGCGCGAGACCCAGTACTTC | CASSAGTRETQYF
NA | TRBJ1-2 | 18 | TRBV10-3 | NA | TGTGCCATCAGTGAGGCTGGCAGAGACAGCCAAAGAAGTTATGGCTACACCTTC | CAISEAGRDSQRSYGYTF
NA | TRBJ1-1 | 14 | TRBV12-3/TRBV12-4 | NA | TGTGCCAGCAGTTTTAAGGGGACGAACACTGAAGCTTTCTTT | CASSFKGTNTEAFF
few | TRBJ1-4 | 15 | TRBV7-9 | NA | TGTGCCAGCAGCTTACGCTCCCCAACTAATGAAAAACTGTTTTTT | CASSLRSPTNEKLFF
few | TRBJ1-4 | 15 | TRBV3-1 | TRBD1 | TGTGCCAGCAGCCAAGCTAGGGGGCGCAGTGAAAAACTGTTTTTT | CASSQARGRSEKLFF
NA | TRBJ1-5 | 15 | TRBV2 | TRBD1 | TGTGCCAGCAGTTACGGGACAGGGGGCCGTCAGCCCCAGCATTTT | CASSYGTGGRQPQHF
NA | TRBJ1-2 | 13 | TRBV20-1 | NA | TGCAGTGCTAGTAGGGCAGAAAACTATGGCTACACCTTC | CSASRAENYGYTF
NA | TRBJ2-1 | 15 | TRBV12-3/TRBV12-4 | NA | TGTGCCAGCAGTTTCGGCGGGGTCAGGGGGAATGAGCAGTTCTTC | CASSFGGVRGNEQFF
NA | TRBJ2-2 | 16 | TRBV4-2 | NA | TGTGCCAGCAGCCAAGAAGGCGATTCGAACACCGGGGAGCTGTTTTTT | CASSQEGDSNTGELFF
NA | TRBJ1-5 | 14 | TRBV20-1 | TRBD1 | TGCAGTGCTAGAGAGCCTACAGGGGGACAGCCCCAGCATTTT | CSAREPTGGQPQHF
once | TRBJ2-1 | 15 | TRBV7-8 | TRBD2 | TGTGCCAGCAGAGTGGGTAGCGGGGGCCTGGGTGAGCAGTTCTTC | CASRVGSGGLGEQFF
NA | TRBJ2-7 | 15 | TRBV27 | NA | TGTGCCAGCAGTTCCCCGGGACACGGGGTCTACGAGCAGTACTTC | CASSSPGHGVYEQYF
few | TRBJ2-5 | 15 | TRBV7-2 | TRBD1 | TGTGCCAGCAGCTCCCCGGACAGGGGAAAAGAGACCCAGTACTTC | CASSSPDRGKETQYF
NA | TRBJ1-1 | 9 | TRBV20-1 | NA | TGCAGTGCCGACATGAGGGCTTTCTTT | CSADMRAFF
NA | TRBJ1-1 | 15 | TRBV27 | TRBD1 | TGTGCCAGCAGTTTGGGCAGGGGGCTGAGGACTGAAGCTTTCTTT | CASSLGRGLRTEAFF
NA | TRBJ2-3 | 17 | TRBV3-1 | TRBD1 | TGTGCCAGCAGCCAAACCGGGACAGGGGGCCTGACAGATACGCAGTATTTT | CASSQTGTGGLTDTQYF
NA | TRBJ2-7 | 16 | TRBV30 | TRBD1 | TGTGCCTGGAGTGAGCCCCAGGGGGTAAAGGGTTACGAGCAGTACTTC | CAWSEPQGVKGYEQYF
NA | TRBJ2-5 | 11 | TRBV20-1 | TRBD1 | TGCAGTGCGGGACAGCCGGGGACCCAGTACTTC | CSAGQPGTQYF